The table lists the clone carrying this TCR beta chain with many counts. This specimen comes from a study of spatial heterogeneity in lung cancer. Overall study context: Sequencing consistently turned up more beta-chain sequences than alpha-chain sequences. For the average unique TCR and UMI combination, more than 8.5 occurrences appeared in raw reads.

Each TCR cDNA molecule bore a unique molecular identifier. TCRdb reprocessed the 5' RACE reads with MiXCR, giving one entry per CDR3 protein. Among approximately 6,100 distinct CDR3 sequences listed, approximately 12% were seen once. V shed 4 bases and J 2 bases; nucleotides not matched to a gene: 1. The germline gives CDR1 SGHTA, CDR2 FQGNSA. The CDR3 runs 13 residues. Stated time point: sample taken at primary tumor resection. Unsorted whole RNA samples from tumor, nontumor lung or frozen PBMC were sequenced. The donors, 70 or so patients with untreated early-stage non-small cell lung cancer, provided the samples.

The input for sequencing was normal lung tissue next to the tumor, taken at surgery. The clonotype was recovered from a male donor with early-stage non-small cell lung cancer. This sequence joins TRBV7-2 and TRBJ2-5, with 7 nucleotides matching TRBD1. The CDR3 nucleotides are TGTGCCAGCAGCTGGGGACAGCAAGAGACCCAGTACTTC. Translation: CASSWGQQETQYF.